This T cell receptor beta chain comes out of a study of T cell repertoires in cytomegalovirus infection. MiXCR was run by TCRdb on the reads, yielding one entry per CDR3 protein. The sample comprises about 740,000 distinct CDR3 sequences, under 40% of which are singletons, and around 2.6% rests with the top ten. The CDR3 totals 16 residues. Trimming removed 2 bases from V and 9 bases from J; junction bases left unmatched: 10. Germline loops: CDR1 SGHTA, CDR2 FQGNSA. A few counts support this clonotype. What was sequenced was PBMCs. The chain uses TRBV7-2 and TRBJ1-6; 7 nucleotides line up with TRBD1. The sequence was obtained from a human donor in good health (CMV status not recorded). Some clones in this sample may be carry-over from other donors' samples. The CDR3 coding sequence is TGTGCCAGCAGCTTACGCGAGGGGGCATCGGGTTCACCCCTCCACTTT. Protein product: CASSLREGASGSPLHF.